The 26 T cell receptor beta chains reported below all come from one sample, sequenced in a study of shared clonotypes between healthy human individuals. Libraries were prepared by immunoSEQ multiplex PCR; TCRdb keeps only in-frame clonotypes and omits some of them. The data show about 2,500,000 clones, over 85% seen once. Sequenced material: naive CD4+ T cells sorted from blood. Subset of the sample: CD45RA+ positively selected. These receptors all come from a man aged 18 to 30 in good health.

The rearrangement uses TRBV14 and TRBJ2-7; a possible D gene is TRBD1 (5 bases). CDR1 and CDR2 from the germline V gene are SGHDN and FVKESK. The length of the CDR3 is 13 residues. Trimming removed 5 bases at V and 3 bases at J, with 11 bases between. The CDR3 sequence: CASSGAPFYEQYF. The CDR3, as DNA: TGTGCCAGCAGCGGGGCACCTTTCTACGAGCAGTACTTC. The entire variable domain, with the rest obtained from reference TRBV14 and TRBJ2-7, is as follows: EAGVTQFPSHSVIEKGQTVTLRCDPISGHDNLYWYRRVMGKEIKFLLHFVKESKQDESGMPNNRFLAERTGGTYSTLKVQPAELEDSGVYFCASSGAPFYEQYFGPGTRLTVT.

The chain has TRBV6-6 and TRBJ2-7, with 8 bases matching TRBD1. The CDR3 is 15 amino acids. V shed 2 bases and J 5 bases; nucleotides not matched to a gene: 8. The germline gives CDR1 MNHNY, CDR2 SVGAGI (reference sequence). The CDR3 DNA reads as TGTGCCAGCAGTTACGTACCGACAGGGGTAGACGAGCAGTACTTC. Residues: CASSYVPTGVDEQYF.

This clone showed up just once. The identical CDR3 is also encoded by other nucleotide sequences in the sample. The chain links TRBV11-2 to TRBJ2-3; D may match TRBD1 or TRBD2 (6 bases each). Germline loops: CDR1 SGHAT, CDR2 FQNNGV. V lost 1 base, J lost 1 base, and 12 bases lay in between. The CDR3 runs to 16 residues. The CDR3 coding sequence is TGTGCCAGCAGCTTAGGGACTAAGGGGGGCACAGATACGCAGTATTTT. Amino acids: CASSLGTKGGTDTQYF.

CDR3 sequence (DNA): TGTGCCAGCACCCAACAAGGGGAGCGCTACAATGAGCAGTTCTTC. Its protein is CASTQQGERYNEQFF. V usage is TRBV6-6 and J usage is TRBJ2-1, with D perhaps assigned TRBD1 or TRBD2 (5 bases each). Germline lookup yields CDR1 MNHNY and CDR2 SVGAGI (reference sequence). This CDR3 is built from 15 residues. The germline V and J ends were trimmed by 7 bases and 3 bases, with 16 bases remaining between them.

The genes are TRBV5-4 and TRBJ2-1; D possibly uses TRBD1 or TRBD2 (7 bases each). The CDR3 is 16 residues long. Trimming took 3 bases from V and 2 from J, leaving 15 bases between them. Germline loops: CDR1 SGHNT, CDR2 YYREEE (reference sequence). DNA of the CDR3: TGTGCCAGCAGCTGGGGAGGGACAGCCGCCTACAATGAGCAGTTCTTC. It encodes CASSWGGTAAYNEQFF.

The CDR3 region has the DNA TGTGCCTGGAGTGTACCGGGGGCGTATATGGTTGAAGCTTTCTTT. This codes for CAWSVPGAYMVEAFF. V usage is TRBV30 and J usage is TRBJ1-1; weak D call: TRBD1 (6 bases). This CDR3 has 15 residues. Between the trimmed V and J ends, which lost 0 bases and 7 bases, there was a span of 18 bases. The germline CDR1 and CDR2 sequences are GTSNPN and SVGIG (reference sequence). The complete variable domain, with remaining parts taken from reference TRBV30 and TRBJ1-1, reads SQTIHQWPATLVQPVGSPLSLECTVEGTSNPNLYWYRQAAGRGLQLLFYSVGIGQISSEVPQNLSASRPQDRQFILSSKKLLLSDSGFYLCAWSVPGAYMVEAFFGQGTRLTVV.

The genes are TRBV9 and TRBJ1-4; a possible D gene is TRBD1 (5 bases). With 0 bases removed from V and 5 bases from J, the gap between germline ends came to 11 bases. The germline CDR1 and CDR2 sequences are SGDLS and YYNGEE. The CDR3 is 15 residues long. This CDR3 is CASSVGSGSNEKLFF. DNA of the CDR3: TGTGCCAGCAGCGTAGGTTCAGGGTCGAATGAAAAACTGTTTTTT.

The chain links TRBV5-5 to TRBJ1-2, with D tentatively TRBD1 (6 bases). Germline V gene sequence: CDR1 SGHKS, CDR2 YYEKEE (reference sequence). This CDR3 comprises 17 residues. Trimming removed 6 bases from V and 2 bases from J, with 23 bases in between. The CDR3 reads CASIPTGSPVRNYGYTF. CDR3 DNA: TGTGCCAGCATCCCGACAGGTTCCCCCGTACGGAACTATGGCTACACCTTC. The entire variable domain, with the rest obtained from reference TRBV5-5 and TRBJ1-2, is as follows: DAGVTQSPTHLIKTRGQQVTLRCSPISGHKSVSWYQQVLGQGPQFIFQYYEKEERGRGNFPDRFSARQFPNYSSELNVNALLLGDSALYLCASIPTGSPVRNYGYTFGSGTRLTVV.

The rearrangement uses TRBV7-6 and TRBJ2-2; 7 positions agree with TRBD2. The CDR3 totals 17 residues. Per germline, CDR1 SGHVS and CDR2 FNYEAQ. Unmatched junction bases numbered 9, after V lost 5 bases and J lost 0 bases. The CDR3 sequence is CASSPIGGNANTGELFF. The DNA of the CDR3 is TGTGCCAGCAGCCCCATCGGGGGGAACGCGAACACCGGGGAGCTGTTTTTT.

The rearrangement joins TRBV7-2 to TRBJ2-5; TRBD1 matches 9 bases. The J call is in doubt because the DNA end fits TRBJ2-7 better. The germline V gene has CDR1 SGHTA and CDR2 FQGNSA. The CDR3 sequence is 15 residues long. The CDR3 spells CASSLEGQGGYEQYF. Written as DNA, the CDR3 is TGTGCCAGCAGCTTAGAGGGACAGGGTGGATACGAGCAGTACTTC.

The chain employs TRBV6-5 and TRBJ2-5, with 7 bases lining up with TRBD1. V lost 5 bases and J lost 6; bases outside the gene matches: 6. CDR1 and CDR2 (germline): MNHEY, SVGAGI. The CDR3 loop spans 13 amino acids. The chain's CDR3 is CASSPRQGQTQYF. The DNA of the CDR3 is TGTGCCAGCAGTCCGCGACAGGGACAGACCCAGTACTTC.

The rearrangement links TRBV11-2 to TRBJ1-1; D ambiguous. There are 14 residues in the CDR3. Trimming left V 1 base short and J 1 base short, with 7 bases between. Germline values: CDR1 SGHAT, CDR2 FQNNGV. The CDR3 is CASSLAPGNTEAFF. CDR3 in DNA: TGTGCCAGCAGCTTAGCTCCAGGGAACACTGAAGCTTTCTTT.

On this clone itself: Other DNA sequences from this sample encode an identical CDR3 as well. The CDR3 is CASSLGGVNQPQHF. The CDR3 nucleotides read TGTGCCAGCAGCTTGGGGGGAGTCAATCAGCCCCAGCATTTT. J is TRBJ1-5 and V is TRBV5-4; D not certain. CDR1 and CDR2 from the germline V gene are SGHNT and YYREEE (reference sequence). This CDR3 has 14 residues. Trimming left V 0 bases short and J 3 bases short, with 7 bases between.

This sequence joins TRBV7-2 and TRBJ2-7; D gene ambiguous. The CDR3 is 15 amino acids. Germline V gives CDR1 SGHTA, CDR2 FQGNSA. The germline V and J ends were trimmed by 1 base and 0 bases, with 10 bases remaining between them. The CDR3 region has the DNA TGTGCCAGCAGCTTAGATCGGTCTAGCTCCTACGAGCAGTACTTC. Protein sequence: CASSLDRSSSYEQYF.

This chain joins TRBV29-1 and TRBJ1-1; no clear D. This CDR3 region has 16 residues. Between the trimmed V and J ends, which lost 7 bases and 3 bases, there was a span of 24 bases. CDR1 SQVTM and CDR2 ANQGSEA come from the germline V gene. The CDR3 loop reads CSGRTAVGSGDTEAFF. The CDR3 nucleotides read TGCAGCGGCCGGACGGCGGTAGGCAGTGGGGACACTGAAGCTTTCTTT.

The chain joins TRBV18 to TRBJ2-7, with D unclear. The CDR3 totals 13 residues. Germline V gives CDR1 KGHSH, CDR2 LQKENI. V gave up 6 bases and J gave up 2 bases, with 11 bases separating them. The CDR3 sequence is CASSSTSAYEQYF. DNA of the CDR3: TGTGCCAGCTCCTCTACGTCGGCCTACGAGCAGTACTTC.

The rearrangement joins TRBV10-3 to TRBJ2-7; no definite D call. V was pared by 2 bases and J by 2 bases, with 10 bases between. In germline, CDR1 is ENHRY, CDR2 SYGVKD. The CDR3 spans 14 residues. In DNA, the CDR3 is TGTGCCATCAGTGAGAGACAAACGACCTACGAGCAGTACTTC. Protein: CAISERQTTYEQYF.

The chain carries TRBV7-2 and TRBJ2-7; TRBD1 matches 7 bases. The germline CDR1 and CDR2 sequences are SGHTA and FQGNSA. V was clipped by 5 bases and J by 1 base; unmatched bases: 11. This CDR3 contains 16 residues. CDR3 coding DNA: TGTGCCAGCAGCAGACCCGGGACAGCGTCTTCCTACGAGCAGTACTTC. The encoded protein is CASSRPGTASSYEQYF.

This chain links TRBV10-3 with TRBJ2-7; no clear D gene. The germline CDR1 and CDR2 sequences are ENHRY and SYGVKD. The CDR3 extends over 15 amino acids. Trimming took 3 bases from V and 0 from J, leaving 12 bases between them. As DNA, the CDR3 is TGTGCCATCAGTGAACGACCCGAGGCCTCCTACGAGCAGTACTTC. Its protein product is CAISERPEASYEQYF.

V and J are TRBV29-1 and TRBJ1-2; possible D gene TRBD1, 5 bases. CDR1 and CDR2 (germline): SQVTM, ANQGSEA. The CDR3 is made up of 13 amino acids. The germline V and J ends were trimmed by 4 bases and 2 bases, with 11 bases remaining between them. The CDR3 loop is CSVVGDFNYGYTF. The DNA of the CDR3 is TGCAGCGTTGTTGGGGACTTCAACTATGGCTACACCTTC.

This clone was counted a few times. The chain carries TRBV30 and TRBJ1-1; D is perhaps TRBD1 (5 bases). With 3 bases removed from V and 4 bases from J, the gap between germline ends came to 21 bases. Germline CDR1 reads GTSNPN; CDR2 reads SVGIG (reference sequence). The CDR3 loop spans 16 amino acids. The CDR3 DNA is TGTGCCTGGAGGACCTCAGGGAAACCCCTGGTCACTGAAGCTTTCTTT. Residues: CAWRTSGKPLVTEAFF.

This clone has only one observation. The gene calls are TRBV13 and TRBJ2-7; 14 bases are shared with TRBD2. The CDR3 sequence is 17 residues long. Germline V CDR1 and CDR2: PRHDT, FYEKMQ (reference sequence). Trimming took 5 bases from V and 7 from J; bases not matched to a gene: 13. The CDR3 reads CASSLGTSGSTRGEQYF. Here the CDR3 DNA reads TGTGCCAGCAGCCTCGGGACTAGCGGGAGTACTCGGGGGGAGCAGTACTTC.

The chain is built from TRBV15 and TRBJ2-5; possible D gene TRBD1, 5 bases. Germline CDR1 is LNHNV and CDR2 is YYDKDF (reference sequence). The CDR3 is 16 amino acids. V lost 0 bases, J lost 5 bases, and 16 bases lay in between. The CDR3 reads CATSRDGDSTLETQYF. CDR3 DNA: TGTGCCACCAGCAGAGATGGCGACAGCACATTGGAGACCCAGTACTTC.

This chain connects TRBV18 to TRBJ1-5; 10 positions match TRBD1. CDR1 is KGHSH, CDR2 LQKENI, per germline. V lost 6 bases, J lost 3 bases, and 8 bases stayed unmatched. CDR3 length: 16 residues. CDR3 sequence (DNA): TGTGCCAGCTCGGGCTTAGGACAGGGGGACAATCAGCCCCAGCATTTT. Translating gives CASSGLGQGDNQPQHF.

The CDR3 DNA reads as TGTGCCAGCAGGCCCGGGACGAAATCCTACGAGCAGTACTTC. Its protein product is CASRPGTKSYEQYF. The rearrangement joins TRBV27 to TRBJ2-7; D possibly uses TRBD1 or TRBD2 (5 bases each). The germline V gene has CDR1 MNHEY and CDR2 SMNVEV (reference sequence). V dropped 6 bases and J dropped 1 base, with 13 bases sitting between them. The CDR3 totals 14 residues.

The chain joins TRBV7-9 to TRBJ1-5, with D perhaps matching TRBD1 (5 bases). The germline V gene encodes CDR1 SEHNR and CDR2 FQNEAQ (reference sequence). The CDR3 extends over 15 amino acids. Trimming shortened V by 1 base and J by 7 bases, and 14 bases separated the two germline ends. The CDR3 loop reads CASSLEGQGGQPQHF. In nucleotides, the CDR3 is TGTGCCAGCAGCTTAGAAGGGCAGGGAGGGCAGCCCCAGCATTTT. Supplemented by reference TRBV7-9 and TRBJ1-5, the full variable domain reads DTGVSQNPRHKITKRGQNVTFRCDPISEHNRLYWYRQTLGQGPEFLTYFQNEAQLEKSRLLSDRFSAERPKGSFSTLEIQRTEQGDSAMYLCASSLEGQGGQPQHFGDGTRLSIL.